Presented here are 24 T cell receptor beta chains from one specimen sequenced in a study of blood T cell repertoires in COVID-19. TCRdb's table, derived via immunoSEQ multiplex PCR, lists solely in-frame clones and lacks some. This repertoire shows roughly 260,000 clones, approximately 90% found once; its top ten account for about 6.3%. Source material: PBMCs or T cells enriched from blood (not recorded which). Every receptor here comes from a woman in her twenties or thirties with acute COVID-19.

The genes are TRBV11-2 and TRBJ2-3, with 9 bases fitting TRBD1. V was pared by 5 bases and J by 6 bases, with 3 bases of the junction left unmatched. In germline, CDR1 is SGHAT, CDR2 FQNNGV. CDR3 length equals 13 residues. The CDR3 DNA reads TGTGCCAGCAGCGCACAGGGGGCGGATACGCAGTATTTT. Translation: CASSAQGADTQYF.

The gene calls are TRBV18 and TRBJ2-2, with D unclear. Germline V gene data show CDR1 as KGHSH and CDR2 as LQKENI. V lost 2 bases, J lost 4 bases, and 5 bases lay in between. CDR3 size: 13 residues. CDR3 residues: CASSPAATGELFF. In DNA, the CDR3 is TGTGCCAGCTCACCAGCGGCCACCGGGGAGCTGTTTTTT. Full variable domain (remainder filled in from reference TRBV18 and TRBJ2-2): NAGVMQNPRHLVRRRGQEARLRCSPMKGHSHVYWYRQLPEEGLKFMVYLQKENIIDESGMPKERFSAEFPKEGPSILRIQQVVRGDSAAYFCASSPAATGELFFGEGSRLTVL.

This clone was seen once. The genes are TRBV7-9 and TRBJ2-3; D perhaps matches TRBD2 (5 bases). The germline CDR1 and CDR2 sequences are SEHNR and FQNEAQ (reference sequence). CDR3 length: 16 amino acids. The ends were cut back, 4 bases at V and 4 bases at J, with 18 bases in the middle. The CDR3 coding sequence is TGTGCCAGCAGCTCCCATAGGACTGCTATGGCAGATACGCAGTATTTT. It is translated as CASSSHRTAMADTQYF.

This rearrangement joins TRBV5-6 to TRBJ2-3, with D maybe TRBD2 (5 bases). Germline V gene sequence: CDR1 SGHDT, CDR2 YYEEEE. V lost 1 base to trimming and J lost 4 bases, with 13 bases between them. CDR3 length equals 15 residues. The CDR3 nucleotides are TGTGCCAGCAGCTTGAGAGGGAGAAGGGCAGATACGCAGTATTTT. Encoded protein: CASSLRGRRADTQYF.

The chain joins TRBV7-8 to TRBJ1-5; D is possibly TRBD1 (5 bases). The length of the CDR3 is 17 residues. Germline V gene lookup returns CDR1 SGHVS and CDR2 FQNEAQ. V dropped 0 bases and J dropped 4 bases, with 16 bases sitting between them. For the CDR3, the DNA is TGTGCCAGCAGCTTAGCGCCATCAGGGCCTAATAATCAGCCCCAGCATTTT. This sequence encodes CASSLAPSGPNNQPQHF.

The genes are TRBV24-1 and TRBJ1-1; 10 bases align to TRBD1. This CDR3 contains 15 residues. Germline V CDR1 and CDR2: KGHDR, SFDVKD. V was pared by 4 bases and J by 7 bases, with 8 bases of the junction left unmatched. The CDR3 spells CATSDNGQGGGEAFF. The CDR3 nucleotides are TGTGCCACCAGTGACAATGGACAGGGGGGGGGTGAAGCTTTCTTT.

The rearrangement uses TRBV10-2 and TRBJ1-2, with 7 bases aligning to TRBD1. The CDR3 contains 14 residues. Germline V CDR1 and CDR2: WSHSY, SAAADI. Trimming at V came to 7 bases and at J to 7 bases, leaving 12 bases not matched to a gene. The DNA of the CDR3 is TGCGCCAGCACATTTGGGCAGGGGGTTGGTGGCTACACCTTC. It codes for CASTFGQGVGGYTF.

V and J are TRBV7-8 and TRBJ2-3; no clear D gene. The CDR3 extends over 15 amino acids. The germline V and J ends were trimmed by 0 bases and 3 bases, with 10 bases remaining between them. Germline V lookup: CDR1 SGHVS, CDR2 FQNEAQ. The CDR3 is CASSLAGHSTDTQYF. CDR3 bases: TGTGCCAGCAGCTTAGCCGGTCATAGTACAGATACGCAGTATTTT.

The chain has TRBV7-2 and TRBJ1-6, with 8 positions matching TRBD1. The length of the CDR3 is 15 residues. Germline CDR1 is SGHTA and CDR2 is FQGNSA. The ends lost 3 bases at V and 6 bases at J; junction bases unmatched: 4. CDR3 sequence: CASSFRGQGNSPLHF. The CDR3 nucleotides are TGTGCCAGCAGCTTCAGGGGGCAGGGTAATTCACCCCTCCACTTT. Using reference TRBV7-2 and TRBJ1-6 for the parts outside the CDR3, the full variable domain is GAGVSQSPSNKVTEKGKDVELRCDPISGHTALYWYRQSLGQGLEFLIYFQGNSAPDKSGLPSDRFSAERTGGSVSTLTIQRTQQEDSAVYLCASSFRGQGNSPLHFGNGTRLTVT.

This rearrangement joins TRBV6-1 to TRBJ2-7, with 10 bases aligning to TRBD1. CDR1 is MNHNS and CDR2 is SASEGT in the germline V gene. This CDR3 is built from 16 residues. V shed 3 bases, J shed 0 bases, and the junction held 5 bases outside the gene matches. The CDR3 DNA reads as TGTGCCAGCAGTGATCGGGACAGGGGATTCTCCTACGAGCAGTACTTC. This encodes CASSDRDRGFSYEQYF.

This chain uses TRBV19 with TRBJ1-3; unclear D gene. The V and J ends lost 4 bases and 3 bases respectively, with 10 bases between them. The CDR3 has 14 residues. The germline CDR1 and CDR2 sequences are LNHDA and SQIVND (reference sequence). The CDR3 sequence is CASSRRAGGNTIYF. In nucleotides, the CDR3 is TGTGCCAGTAGTAGGCGGGCCGGTGGAAACACCATATATTTT.

The chain uses TRBV27 and TRBJ1-6; the match to TRBD1 covers 9 bases. Looked up from germline, CDR1 is MNHEY and CDR2 is SMNVEV (reference sequence). This CDR3 is built from 16 residues. V lost 5 bases to trimming and J lost 8 bases; unmatched junction nucleotides: 10. In DNA form, the CDR3 reads TGTGCCAGCAGTCCCTGGGGACAGGGAGGATATTCACCCCTCCACTTT. Its protein is CASSPWGQGGYSPLHF.

V is TRBV27 and J is TRBJ2-3; 10 bases align to TRBD2. Germline values: CDR1 MNHEY, CDR2 SMNVEV (reference sequence). V shed 8 bases and J 5 bases; nucleotides not matched to a gene: 7. This CDR3 contains 14 residues. CDR3 residues: CASQRGGLLDTQYF. The CDR3 DNA follows: TGTGCCAGCCAGCGGGGGGGCCTGTTAGATACGCAGTATTTT.

In DNA, the CDR3 is TGTGCCACCAGGAACATAGGACAGGTCTATGGCTACACCTTC. This sequence encodes CATRNIGQVYGYTF. The gene calls are TRBV15 and TRBJ1-2; 7 nucleotides align to TRBD1. The CDR3 consists of 14 residues. Per germline, CDR1 LNHNV and CDR2 YYDKDF (reference sequence). J gave up 4 bases and V 6 bases, and 8 bases lay outside the gene matches.

This rearrangement joins TRBV27 to TRBJ1-1; 8 nucleotides line up with TRBD1. The CDR3 spans 13 residues. The trim removed 2 bases at V and 10 bases at J, leaving 6 bases unmatched. Germline values: CDR1 MNHEY, CDR2 SMNVEV (reference sequence). CDR3 DNA sequence: TGTGCCAGCAGTTTAGGCCCCGGACAGGGAGCTTTCTTT. This gives the protein CASSLGPGQGAFF.

V gene TRBV29-1 combines with J gene TRBJ1-5; TRBD1 agrees at 8 bases. V gave up 7 bases and J gave up 4 bases; unmatched junction bases: 9. The germline CDR1 and CDR2 sequences are SQVTM and ANQGSEA. The CDR3 totals 14 residues. This chain's CDR3 is CSAGGTGQNQPQHF. DNA for the CDR3: TGCAGCGCCGGGGGGACAGGCCAAAATCAGCCCCAGCATTTT. Using reference TRBV29-1 and TRBJ1-5 for the parts outside the CDR3, the full variable domain is SAVISQKPSRDICQRGTSLTIQCQVDSQVTMMFWYRQQPGQSLTLIATANQGSEATYESGFVIDKFPISRPNLTFSTLTVSNMSPEDSSIYLCSAGGTGQNQPQHFGDGTRLSIL.

This clone was observed once. The V gene is TRBV11-2, the J gene TRBJ2-7, with 7 bases that match TRBD1. In germline, CDR1 is SGHAT, CDR2 FQNNGV. CDR3 length: 14 residues. The trim removed 5 bases at V and 2 bases at J, leaving 6 bases unmatched. Here the CDR3 reads CASSLWDRAYEQYF. The CDR3 coding sequence is TGTGCCAGCAGCCTCTGGGACAGAGCCTACGAGCAGTACTTC. Looking up the rest from reference TRBV11-2 and TRBJ2-7 gives the full variable domain: EAGVAQSPRYKIIEKRQSVAFWCNPISGHATLYWYQQILGQGPKLLIQFQNNGVVDDSQLPKDRFSAERLKGVDSTLKIQPAKLEDSAVYLCASSLWDRAYEQYFGPGTRLTVT.

The V and J genes are TRBV18 and TRBJ1-3, with D maybe TRBD1 (5 bases). CDR3 length equals 15 residues. Germline assignment: CDR1 KGHSH and CDR2 LQKENI. Trimming took off 0 bases at V and 9 bases at J, with 15 bases between the two ends. The CDR3 sequence is CASSPPIGGRPTIYF. The CDR3 nucleotides read TGTGCCAGCTCACCACCGATCGGGGGAAGACCCACCATATATTTT.

The rearrangement joins TRBV2 to TRBJ1-2; 7 nucleotides align to TRBD1. Germline CDR1 reads SNHLY; CDR2 reads FYNNEI. V shed 1 base and J 4 bases; nucleotides not matched to a gene: 3. CDR3 length equals 14 residues. CDR3 nucleotide sequence: TGTGCCAGCAGTGAAGGACAGGGTAGCTATGGCTACACCTTC. It codes for CASSEGQGSYGYTF.

V is TRBV7-6 and J is TRBJ2-2; tentatively, D is TRBD2 (5 bases). The V end lost 1 base, the J end lost 4 bases, and 10 bases lay between the germline ends. The CDR3 is made up of 15 amino acids. The germline V gene encodes CDR1 SGHVS and CDR2 FNYEAQ. CDR3 loop: CASSLVRGTTGELFF. The DNA of the CDR3 is TGTGCCAGCAGCTTAGTTCGGGGTACCACCGGGGAGCTGTTTTTT. Supplemented by reference TRBV7-6 and TRBJ2-2, the full variable domain reads GAGVSQSPRYKVTKRGQDVALRCDPISGHVSLYWYRQALGQGPEFLTYFNYEAQQDKSGLPNDRFSAERPEGSISTLTIQRTEQRDSAMYRCASSLVRGTTGELFFGEGSRLTVL.

The chain has TRBV24-1 and TRBJ2-1; 11 positions match TRBD1. Germline lookup yields CDR1 KGHDR and CDR2 SFDVKD. After removal of 3 bases from V and 9 bases from J, the junction contained 9 bases not matched to a gene. CDR3 length: 16 amino acids. CDR3 sequence: CATSDAGTGGRGEQFF. Here the CDR3 DNA reads TGTGCCACCAGTGATGCCGGGACAGGGGGAAGGGGTGAGCAGTTCTTC.

This chain uses TRBV6-5 with TRBJ1-1, with 7 positions matching TRBD1. This CDR3 is built from 13 residues. V trimming: 7 bases; J trimming: 1 base; junction bases outside the gene matches: 3. Germline V gives CDR1 MNHEY, CDR2 SVGAGI. The CDR3 is CASTGQANTEAFF. For the CDR3, the DNA is TGTGCCAGCACAGGACAGGCGAACACTGAAGCTTTCTTT.

On this clone: The same CDR3 arises from other DNA sequences in this sample as well. The V and J genes are TRBV10-3 and TRBJ2-7, with 11 bases that match TRBD1. The germline gives CDR1 ENHRY, CDR2 SYGVKD. The V gene end was trimmed by 10 bases and the J gene end by 2 bases; junction bases not matched to a gene: 7. This CDR3 is 14 amino acids long. CDR3 sequence reads: CATLRDRGAYEQYF. CDR3 in DNA: TGTGCCACCCTCCGGGACAGGGGGGCCTACGAGCAGTACTTC.

The rearrangement joins TRBV28 to TRBJ2-7; D not resolved. Trimming shortened V by 5 bases and J by 0 bases, and 11 bases separated the two germline ends. Per germline, CDR1 MDHEN and CDR2 SYDVKM. The CDR3 is made up of 14 amino acids. CDR3 in DNA: TGTGCCAGCAGTATCGGAGTTAACTCCTACGAGCAGTACTTC. Translated, it gives CASSIGVNSYEQYF.